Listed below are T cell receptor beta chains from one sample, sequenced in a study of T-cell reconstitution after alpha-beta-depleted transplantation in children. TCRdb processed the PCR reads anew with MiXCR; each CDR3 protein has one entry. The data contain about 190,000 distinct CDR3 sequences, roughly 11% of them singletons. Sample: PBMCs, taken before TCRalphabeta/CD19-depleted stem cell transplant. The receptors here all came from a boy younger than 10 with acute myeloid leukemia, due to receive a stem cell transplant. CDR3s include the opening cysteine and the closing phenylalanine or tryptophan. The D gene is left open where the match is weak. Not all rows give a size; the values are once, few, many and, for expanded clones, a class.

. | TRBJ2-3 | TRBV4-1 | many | CASSQDRDTQYF | TGCGCCAGCAGCCAAGATCGTGATACGCAGTATTTT
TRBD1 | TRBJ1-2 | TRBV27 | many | CASSPQGATGYTF | TGTGCCAGCAGTCCCCAGGGGGCGACGGGCTACACCTTC
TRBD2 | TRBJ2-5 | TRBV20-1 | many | CSVHRTSGGVGETQYF | TGCAGTGTCCATCGGACTAGCGGGGGGGTTGGGGAGACCCAGTACTTC
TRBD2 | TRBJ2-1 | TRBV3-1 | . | CATSQWGAGGDEQFF | TGTGCCACCTCCCAATGGGGAGCGGGAGGCGATGAGCAGTTCTTC
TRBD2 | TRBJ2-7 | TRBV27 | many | CASSLRPTSGRMSYEQYF | TGTGCCAGCAGTTTGAGACCTACTAGCGGGAGGATGTCCTACGAGCAGTACTTC
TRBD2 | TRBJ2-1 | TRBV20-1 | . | CSAVQTSGGKTEQFF | TGCAGTGCTGTACAGACTAGCGGGGGGAAAACAGAGCAGTTCTTC
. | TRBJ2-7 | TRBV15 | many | CATSSRDTYEQYF | TGTGCCACCAGCAGCCGGGACACCTACGAGCAGTACTTC
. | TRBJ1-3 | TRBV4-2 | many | CASSQEGERGNTIYF | TGTGCCAGCAGCCAAGAAGGGGAACGTGGAAACACCATATATTTT
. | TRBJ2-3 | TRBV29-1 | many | CSVATITDTQYF | TGCAGCGTTGCAACAATCACAGATACGCAGTATTTT
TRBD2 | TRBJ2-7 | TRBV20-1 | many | CSASPSSGSYSYEQYF | TGCAGTGCTAGCCCCTCTAGCGGGAGTTATTCCTACGAGCAGTACTTC
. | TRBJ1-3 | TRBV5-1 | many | CASSLVGSWSSGNTIYF | TGCGCCAGCAGCTTGGTGGGGAGCTGGAGCTCTGGAAACACCATATATTTT
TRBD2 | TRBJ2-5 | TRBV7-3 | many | CASSLGLAGGSLETQYF | TGTGCCAGCAGCTTGGGACTAGCGGGGGGCTCCTTGGAGACCCAGTACTTC
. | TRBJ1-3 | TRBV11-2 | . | CASSSFPTAESSGNTIYF | TGTGCCAGCAGCTCCTTCCCCACCGCAGAGAGCTCTGGAAACACCATATATTTT
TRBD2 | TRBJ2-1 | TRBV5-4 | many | CASSFNLAGITGPYNEQFF | TGTGCCAGCAGCTTTAATCTAGCGGGAATCACCGGACCCTACAATGAGCAGTTCTTC
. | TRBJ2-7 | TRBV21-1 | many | CASSNRDRGLHF | TGTGCCAGCAGCAACCGGGACAGGGGTTTACACTTC
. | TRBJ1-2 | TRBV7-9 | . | CASSLRIGIGYTF | TGTGCCAGCAGCTTAAGGATTGGTATCGGCTACACCTTC
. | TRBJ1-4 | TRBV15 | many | CATSGQQGLGEKLFF | TGTGCCACCAGCGGACAACAGGGATTGGGTGAAAAACTGTTTTTT
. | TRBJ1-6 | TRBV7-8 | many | CASSLPGNSPLHF | TGTGCCAGCAGCTTACCGGGGAATTCACCCCTCCACTTT
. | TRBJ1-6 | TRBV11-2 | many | CASSSILVYNSPLHF | TGTGCCAGCAGCTCGATCTTGGTTTATAATTCACCCCTCCACTTT
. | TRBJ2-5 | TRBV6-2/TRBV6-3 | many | CASSYSPLGDWEETQYF | TGTGCCAGCAGTTACTCGCCATTGGGGGATTGGGAGGAGACCCAGTACTTC
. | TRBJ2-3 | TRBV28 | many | CASSGFPTDTQYF | TGTGCCAGCAGTGGTTTTCCCACAGATACGCAGTATTTT
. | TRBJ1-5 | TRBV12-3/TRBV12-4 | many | CASRPDGNQPQHF | TGTGCCAGCAGACCAGACGGCAATCAGCCCCAGCATTTT
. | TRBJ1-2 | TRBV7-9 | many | CASSLDRYGYTF | TGTGCCAGCAGCTTAGATCGTTATGGCTACACCTTC
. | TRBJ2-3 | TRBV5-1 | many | CASSSPGGQDTDTQYF | TGCGCCAGCAGCTCCCCGGGGGGACAGGACACAGATACGCAGTATTTT
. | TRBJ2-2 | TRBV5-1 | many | CASSLGDTVNTGELFF | TGCGCCAGCAGCTTGGGTGACACGGTAAACACCGGGGAGCTGTTTTTT
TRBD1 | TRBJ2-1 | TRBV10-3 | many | CAISPTGLGNEQFF | TGTGCCATCAGCCCGACAGGGCTCGGCAATGAGCAGTTCTTC
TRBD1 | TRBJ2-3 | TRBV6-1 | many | CASRSGTGGLDTQYF | TGTGCCAGCAGATCCGGGACAGGGGGACTAGATACGCAGTATTTT
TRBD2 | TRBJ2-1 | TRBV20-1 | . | CSAGDAGGTYNEQFF | TGCAGTGCTGGAGACGCGGGAGGGACCTACAATGAGCAGTTCTTC
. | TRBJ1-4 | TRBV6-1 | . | CASRAGPPPTNEKLFF | TGTGCCAGCAGGGCGGGACCTCCCCCAACTAATGAAAAACTGTTTTTT
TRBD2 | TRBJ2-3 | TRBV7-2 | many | CASSLNALAGADTQYF | TGTGCCAGCAGCTTAAATGCACTAGCGGGGGCGGATACGCAGTATTTT
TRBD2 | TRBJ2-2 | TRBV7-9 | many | CASSPRTSRTGELFF | TGTGCCAGCAGCCCAAGGACTAGCCGGACCGGGGAGCTGTTTTTT
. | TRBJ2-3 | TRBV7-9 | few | CASSKISLAPDTQYF | TGTGCCAGCAGCAAAATCAGCTTAGCCCCAGATACGCAGTATTTT
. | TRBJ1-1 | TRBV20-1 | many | CSALGHWNTEAFF | TGCAGTGCTTTGGGACATTGGAACACTGAAGCTTTCTTT